A selection of T cell receptor beta chains follows, all from one sample in a study of cytomegalovirus exposure and HLA in healthy donors. Repertoires were generated with immunoSEQ multiplex PCR, while TCRdb's copy carries only in-frame clones and drops some. The sample records fewer than 200,000 clones, 80% to 90% being singletons. The sample comprised PBMCs. All receptors come from a girl aged 2 to 9 in good health and CMV-seropositive. Both conserved end residues are part of each CDR3. D genes are given only for firm matches. Only some rows state a clone size, as once, few, many or a class for expanded clones.

v_gene	d_gene	j_gene	abundance	len	CDR3nt	CDR3aa
TRBV30	.	TRBJ1-1	.	13	TGTGCCTGGAGTGACACCCTCGGAGCTGAAGCTTTCTTT	CAWSDTLGAEAFF
TRBV6-5	.	TRBJ1-2	.	15	TGTGCCACCCAAAAACAGGGCGCCCGGGTGGGTGGCTACACCTTC	CATQKQGARVGGYTF
TRBV11-1	.	TRBJ2-7	.	14	TGTGCCAGCAGCTCCCACCTGGGCCTCTACGAGCAGTACTTC	CASSSHLGLYEQYF
TRBV29-1	TRBD2	TRBJ2-3	.	18	TGCAGCGTTGGTCCCCGCTATCCGATAATGGGGGAGGGGTATACGCAGTATTTT	CSVGPRYPIMGEGYTQYF
TRBV28	.	TRBJ1-2	.	18	TGTGCCACGTACGATAGTGGGAACAGGGTGGGCTTTAACTATGGCTACACCTTC	CATYDSGNRVGFNYGYTF
TRBV4-1	TRBD2	TRBJ2-7	.	15	TGCGCCAGCAGCCAAGCGGCTAGCGGGGCGTACGAGCAGTACTTC	CASSQAASGAYEQYF
TRBV11-3	.	TRBJ2-5	.	11	TGTGCCAGCCGATCCGGGGAGACCCAGTACTTC	CASRSGETQYF
TRBV9	.	TRBJ2-3	.	16	TGTGCCAGCAGCGTAGTAGGGCAGGGGGGCGCAGATACGCAGTATTTT	CASSVVGQGGADTQYF
TRBV5-1	TRBD1	TRBJ2-7	.	14	TGCGCCAGCAGCTCTCCCACAGGGGCGGCGGAGCAGTACTTC	CASSSPTGAAEQYF
TRBV29-1	.	TRBJ1-1	few	16	TGCAGCGTCACCAGGGAGGTGAGATCGTCGAACACTGAAGCTTTCTTT	CSVTREVRSSNTEAFF
TRBV6-6	.	TRBJ2-1	.	14	TGTGCCAGCAGTTACTCCGGCGGAGGGAATGAGCAGTTCTTC	CASSYSGGGNEQFF
TRBV5-1	.	TRBJ2-1	once	14	TGCGCCAGCACACTAGAGGGATTAATGGATGAGCAGTTCTTC	CASTLEGLMDEQFF
TRBV7-8	.	TRBJ2-7	.	14	TGTGCCAGCAGCTTAGCGGAGGGAACCTACGAGCAGTACTTC	CASSLAEGTYEQYF
TRBV5-1	.	TRBJ2-2	.	16	TGCGCCAGCAGCTCAGGCGCGGGGAAGAATACCGGGGAGCTGTTTTTT	CASSSGAGKNTGELFF
TRBV6-4	TRBD2	TRBJ2-2	.	17	TGTGCCAGCAGACCTGGACTAGCGGGAGCAAGCACCGGGGAGCTGTTTTTT	CASRPGLAGASTGELFF
TRBV29-1	.	TRBJ1-1	few	12	TGCAGCGTTGGAGGTTGGGTAACTGAAGCTTTCTTT	CSVGGWVTEAFF
TRBV28	.	TRBJ2-5	.	13	TGTGCCAGCAAGTGGCAGATACAAGAGACCCAGTACTTC	CASKWQIQETQYF
TRBV4-1	TRBD2	TRBJ2-2	.	14	TGCGCCAGTGAACGGGGGGGTCGGATCGGGGAGCTGTTTTTT	CASERGGRIGELFF
TRBV5-1	.	TRBJ1-2	.	13	TGCGCCAGCAGCCTCGCAGCTAACTATGGCTACACCTTC	CASSLAANYGYTF
TRBV28	.	TRBJ1-1	.	12	TGTGCCAGCAGTTTCGGGGGAACTGAAGCTTTCTTT	CASSFGGTEAFF
TRBV4-1	.	TRBJ2-4	.	17	TGCGCCAGCAGCCAAGGGCGGATAGCCGGAGCCAAAAACATTCAGTACTTC	CASSQGRIAGAKNIQYF
TRBV29-1	.	TRBJ1-2	.	13	TGCAGCGTTGAAGGTCAGAATAACTATGGCTACACCTTC	CSVEGQNNYGYTF
TRBV5-5	.	TRBJ1-1	.	11	TGTGCCAGCAGCTTGAGGCGGGAAGCTTTCTTT	CASSLRREAFF
TRBV7-9	.	TRBJ2-5	.	17	TGTGCCAGCAGCTTAACTTCGTTGGGGAGGTTGGGGGAGACCCAGTACTTC	CASSLTSLGRLGETQYF
TRBV7-6	.	TRBJ1-4	.	15	TGTGCCAGCAGCCGAACGACAGCAACTAATGAAAAACTGTTTTTT	CASSRTTATNEKLFF
TRBV2	.	TRBJ2-2	.	13	TGTGCCAGCAGCGAGACTAGTCACGGGGAGCTGTTTTTT	CASSETSHGELFF
TRBV6-6	TRBD2	TRBJ2-1	.	16	TGTGCCAGCAGTTACTCGTCTAGCGGGAGGTACAATGAGCAGTTCTTC	CASSYSSSGRYNEQFF
TRBV10-3	.	TRBJ1-3	.	18	TGTGCCATCAGTGAGTCGATGAAGGGACTCAAGGCTGGAAACACCATATATTTT	CAISESMKGLKAGNTIYF
TRBV19	.	TRBJ2-3	.	13	TGTGCCAGTAGTATAATAAGGGGGGATACGCAGTATTTT	CASSIIRGDTQYF
TRBV18	TRBD1	TRBJ1-2	once	16	TGTGCCAGCTCACTAAATACGGGACAGGACGTTTATGGCTACACCTTC	CASSLNTGQDVYGYTF
TRBV6-4	TRBD1	TRBJ2-7	.	13	TGTGCCAGCAGCGTCGACAGGGGGGACGAGCAGTACTTC	CASSVDRGDEQYF
TRBV30	.	TRBJ2-1	.	18	TGTGCCTGGAGTGTAGAGGCGGTGGTCGGAGGGTCCTACAATGAGCAGTTCTTC	CAWSVEAVVGGSYNEQFF
TRBV5-4	.	TRBJ1-2	.	13	TGTGCCAGCAGCTTGAATTTTGGTGAGGGCTACACCTTC	CASSLNFGEGYTF
TRBV11-2	.	TRBJ1-4	.	16	TGTGCCAGCAGCTTAGTGGGAGGCGCAACTAATGAAAAACTGTTTTTT	CASSLVGGATNEKLFF
TRBV4-1	TRBD1	TRBJ2-3	.	15	TGCGCCAGCAGCCAAGATCAAGACAGGGTCGGTACGCAGTATTTT	CASSQDQDRVGTQYF
TRBV11-2	.	TRBJ1-2	.	13	TGTGCCAGCAGCTTACGGGACTACTATGGCTACACCTTC	CASSLRDYYGYTF
TRBV28	.	TRBJ2-3	.	15	TGTGCCAGCAGTCTAACGGGAGTCGCCCCAGATACGCAGTATTTT	CASSLTGVAPDTQYF
TRBV15	TRBD2	TRBJ2-2	.	15	TGTGCCACCAGCAGGCGGGAGGGCTACACCGGGGAGCTGTTTTTT	CATSRREGYTGELFF
TRBV25-1	.	TRBJ2-1	.	16	TGTGCCAGCAGTGAGCCAGGGATCGGCTCCTACAATGAGCAGTTCTTC	CASSEPGIGSYNEQFF
TRBV9	TRBD1	TRBJ1-1	.	16	TGTGCCAGCAGCGTAGGACCGGGACAGGGGATCACTGAAGCTTTCTTT	CASSVGPGQGITEAFF
TRBV2	TRBD1	TRBJ1-4	once	16	TGTGCCAGCAGACAGGGGGAAATAACAACTAATGAAAAACTGTTTTTT	CASRQGEITTNEKLFF
TRBV5-1	.	TRBJ2-1	.	16	TGCGCCAGCAGCTTGGAAAGGGGTATCACCTACAATGAGCAGTTCTTC	CASSLERGITYNEQFF
TRBV11-3	.	TRBJ1-3	.	13	TGTGCCAGCCGGTCGGGAACAGGAAACACCATATATTTT	CASRSGTGNTIYF
TRBV5-4	TRBD2	TRBJ2-3	.	14	TGTGCCAGCAGCCCGGGACTAGGAACAGATACGCAGTATTTT	CASSPGLGTDTQYF
TRBV5-6	TRBD1	TRBJ1-4	.	15	TGTGCCAGCAGCTCCCTAGACAGGGGTGGTGAAAAACTGTTTTTT	CASSSLDRGGEKLFF
TRBV19	.	TRBJ2-6	.	15	TGTGCCAGTAGTATGAGCCTACTGGGGGCCAACGTCCTGACTTTC	CASSMSLLGANVLTF
TRBV7-9	.	TRBJ2-7	.	13	TGTGCCAGCAGCTTGCAGGGCAGTAACGAGCAGTACTTC	CASSLQGSNEQYF